One sample yielded the 9 T cell receptor beta chains listed below, sequenced in a study of metastatic and nonmetastatic thyroid tumors. Thyroid surgery took place with no prior treatment in any patient. TCRdb reanalyzed the PCR reads with MiXCR. The sample contains about 92,000 clones, 14% to 15% of which appear only once. The specimen sequenced was blood. These receptors were obtained from a female donor with papillary thyroid cancer or a benign thyroid nodule (not recorded which). Some clones in this sample may be carry-over from other donors' samples.

This clone was recorded a few times. The V call is TRBV3-1, the J call TRBJ2-5, with a tentative D call TRBD2 (5 bases). V dropped 8 bases and J dropped 5 bases, with 21 bases sitting between them. The CDR3 loop spans 15 amino acids. Germline V gene lookup returns CDR1 LGHDT and CDR2 YNNKEL (reference sequence). The DNA for the CDR3 is TGTGCCAGCGAGGGTTTAGTTATGGCTGAGGAGACCCAGTACTTC. Translation gives CASEGLVMAEETQYF.

This clone was observed many times. This chain uses TRBV3-1 with TRBJ2-7, with 7 bases matching TRBD1. Trimming removed 5 bases from V and 6 bases from J; junction bases left unmatched: 7. The CDR3 has 13 amino acids. CDR1 and CDR2 from the germline V gene are LGHDT and YNNKEL (reference sequence). CDR3 loop: CASSAGTVGEQYF. As DNA, the CDR3 is TGTGCCAGCAGCGCCGGGACAGTCGGCGAGCAGTACTTC.

This clone has ten or more counts. The chain combines TRBV5-4 with TRBJ2-7; D call uncertain. CDR1 and CDR2 from the germline V gene are SGHNT and YYREEE (reference sequence). V lost 0 bases to trimming and J lost 7 bases, with 5 bases between them. This CDR3 region has 11 residues. For the CDR3, the DNA is TGTGCCAGCAGCTTGGGGCGGGAGCAGTACTTC. Translating gives CASSLGREQYF.

V is TRBV7-3 and J is TRBJ2-3; 9 nucleotides match TRBD1. The CDR3 extends over 14 amino acids. V gave up 7 bases and J gave up 7 bases; unmatched junction bases: 9. Germline assignment: CDR1 SGHTA and CDR2 FQGTGA. The CDR3 DNA reads as TGTGCCAGCATCCTTACAGGGGGCTCATATACGCAGTATTTT. Protein: CASILTGGSYTQYF. Full variable domain (remainder filled in from reference TRBV7-3 and TRBJ2-3): GAGVSQTPSNKVTEKGKYVELRCDPISGHTALYWYRQSLGQGPEFLIYFQGTGAADDSGLPNDRFFAVRPEGSVSTLKIQRTERGDSAVYLCASILTGGSYTQYFGPGTRLTVL.

In its sample, this clone was seen a few times. The junction and the germline gene differ at one end; a read error may be behind it. V usage is TRBV27 and J usage is TRBJ2-7; TRBD1 agrees at 7 bases. CDR3 length: 15 amino acids. CDR1 MNHEY and CDR2 SMNVEV come from the germline V gene (reference sequence). CDR3 loop: CASSYIRVGGYEHYF. The CDR3 DNA reads TGTGCCAGCAGTTACATCAGGGTAGGGGGCTACGAGCATTACTTC.

About this clone itself: This may arise from a read error, as a much more abundant clone is one base away. Within the sample, other DNA sequences also encode this same CDR3. The V gene is TRBV3-1, the J gene TRBJ2-5; D is unresolved. This CDR3 contains 16 residues. Per germline, CDR1 LGHDT and CDR2 YNNKEL (reference sequence). The CDR3 loop reads CASSQGATDYGETQYF. CDR3 DNA: TGTGCCAGCAGCCAAGGGGCTACCGATTATGGAGAGACACAGTACTTC.

For this clone: Relative to the germline gene, one junction end is altered; a read error may explain this. The chain recombines TRBV6-2 or TRBV6-3 with TRBJ2-3; 9 bases line up with TRBD1. CDR3 length: 16 residues. Germline-derived CDR1 and CDR2 are MNHEY and SVGEGT. The CDR3 DNA follows: TGTGCCAGCAGTTACCCGGACAGGGGTTTGACAGATACGCAGTACTTT. It yields the protein CASSYPDRGLTDTQYF.

This clone was recorded a few times. This could be a read error, since a much larger clone is one nucleotide away. The chain joins TRBV29-1 to TRBJ1-1; D possibly corresponds to TRBD1 (6 bases). CDR3 length: 15 residues. Germline CDR1 and CDR2: SQVTM and ANQGSEA. The V gene lost 0 bases and the J gene lost 9 bases, with 20 bases spanning the gap. CDR3 sequence reads: CSVEDPNAAGAQAFF. CDR3 bases: TGCAGCGTTGAAGATCCCAATGCGGCGGGGGCCCAAGCTTTCTTT.

Of note for this clone: This may come from a read error, since a much larger clone is one base off. V and J are TRBV9 and TRBJ1-5, with D hard to call. Trimming pared 3 bases from V and 6 bases from J, leaving 13 bases between. There are 14 residues in the CDR3. Germline loops: CDR1 SGDLS, CDR2 YYNGEE. The CDR3 sequence is CASSAGIGSQPQHF. The CDR3 DNA reads as TGTGCCAGCAGCGCAGGTATTGGGAGTCAGCCCCAGCATTTT.